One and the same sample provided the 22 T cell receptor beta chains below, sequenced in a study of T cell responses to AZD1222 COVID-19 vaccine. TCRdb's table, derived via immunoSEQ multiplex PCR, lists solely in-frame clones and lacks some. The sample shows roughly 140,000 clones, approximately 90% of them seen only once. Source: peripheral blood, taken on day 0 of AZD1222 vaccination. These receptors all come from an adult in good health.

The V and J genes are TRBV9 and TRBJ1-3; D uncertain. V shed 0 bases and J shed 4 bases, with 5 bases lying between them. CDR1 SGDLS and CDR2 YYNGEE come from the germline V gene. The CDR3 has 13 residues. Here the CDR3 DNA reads TGTGCCAGCAGCGTAGGAACGGGAAACACCATATATTTT. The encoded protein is CASSVGTGNTIYF.

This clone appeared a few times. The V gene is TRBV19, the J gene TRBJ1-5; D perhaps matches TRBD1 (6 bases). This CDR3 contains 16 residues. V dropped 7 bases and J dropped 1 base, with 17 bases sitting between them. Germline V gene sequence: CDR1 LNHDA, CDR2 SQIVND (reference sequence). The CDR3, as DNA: TGTGCCAGTACCATGGGGGGGGCGCAAAGCAATCAGCCCCAGCATTTT. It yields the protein CASTMGGAQSNQPQHF.

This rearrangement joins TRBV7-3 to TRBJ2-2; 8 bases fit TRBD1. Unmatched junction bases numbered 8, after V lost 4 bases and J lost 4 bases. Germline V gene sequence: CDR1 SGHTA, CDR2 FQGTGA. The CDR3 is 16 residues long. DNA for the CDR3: TGTGCCAGCAGCTCACCGGGACAGGCAGGCACCGGGGAGCTGTTTTTT. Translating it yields CASSSPGQAGTGELFF.

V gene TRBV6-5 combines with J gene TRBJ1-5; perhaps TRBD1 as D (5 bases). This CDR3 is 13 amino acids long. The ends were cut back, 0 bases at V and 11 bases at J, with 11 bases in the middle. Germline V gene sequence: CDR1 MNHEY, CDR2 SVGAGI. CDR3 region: CASSYSKSGAQHF. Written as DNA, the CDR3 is TGTGCCAGCAGTTACTCGAAATCGGGGGCCCAGCATTTT.

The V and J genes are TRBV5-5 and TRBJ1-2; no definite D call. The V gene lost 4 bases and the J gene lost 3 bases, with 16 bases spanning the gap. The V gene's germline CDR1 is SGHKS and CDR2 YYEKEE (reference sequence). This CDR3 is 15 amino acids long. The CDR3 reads CASSQEEGSYYGYTF. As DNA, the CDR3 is TGTGCCAGCAGCCAAGAGGAGGGCTCGTACTATGGCTACACCTTC.

Written as DNA, the CDR3 is TGCGCCAGCAGCTTGGGCCCCGGGACAGGGCTACACGAGCAGTACTTC. As protein: CASSLGPGTGLHEQYF. The genes are TRBV5-1 and TRBJ2-7; 9 bases agree with TRBD1. Germline V gene data show CDR1 as SGHRS and CDR2 as YFSETQ. The CDR3 extends over 16 amino acids. J gave up 5 bases and V 0 bases, and 9 bases lay outside the gene matches. Filled out from reference TRBV5-1 and TRBJ2-7, the complete variable domain reads KAGVTQTPRYLIKTRGQQVTLSCSPISGHRSVSWYQQTPGQGLQFLFEYFSETQRNKGNFPGRFSGRQFSNSRSEMNVSTLELGDSALYLCASSLGPGTGLHEQYFGPGTRLTVT.

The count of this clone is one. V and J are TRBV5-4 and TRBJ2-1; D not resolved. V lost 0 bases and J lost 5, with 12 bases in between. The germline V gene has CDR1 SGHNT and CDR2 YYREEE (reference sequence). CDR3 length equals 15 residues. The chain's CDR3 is CASSLGRRRDNEQFF. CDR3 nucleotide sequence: TGTGCCAGCAGCTTGGGTCGGCGGAGAGACAATGAGCAGTTCTTC. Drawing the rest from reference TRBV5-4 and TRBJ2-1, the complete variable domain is ETGVTQSPTHLIKTRGQQVTLRCSSQSGHNTVSWYQQALGQGPQFIFQYYREEENGRGNFPPRFSGLQFPNYSSELNVNALELDDSALYLCASSLGRRRDNEQFFGPGTRLTVL.

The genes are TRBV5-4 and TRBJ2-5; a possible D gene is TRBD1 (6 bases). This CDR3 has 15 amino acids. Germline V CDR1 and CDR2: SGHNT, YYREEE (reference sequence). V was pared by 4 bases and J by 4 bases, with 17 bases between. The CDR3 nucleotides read TGTGCCAGCAGCGTGGCCTTACAGGGCCTAGAGACCCAGTACTTC. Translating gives CASSVALQGLETQYF. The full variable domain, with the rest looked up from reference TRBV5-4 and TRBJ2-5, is ETGVTQSPTHLIKTRGQQVTLRCSSQSGHNTVSWYQQALGQGPQFIFQYYREEENGRGNFPPRFSGLQFPNYSSELNVNALELDDSALYLCASSVALQGLETQYFGPGTRLLVL.

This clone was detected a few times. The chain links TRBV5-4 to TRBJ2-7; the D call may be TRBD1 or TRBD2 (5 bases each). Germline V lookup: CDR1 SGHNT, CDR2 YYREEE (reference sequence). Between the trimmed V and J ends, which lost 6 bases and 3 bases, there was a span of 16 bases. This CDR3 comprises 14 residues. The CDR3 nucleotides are TGTGCCAGCACCACTTGGGGGAGCTTCTACGAGCAGTACTTC. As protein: CASTTWGSFYEQYF. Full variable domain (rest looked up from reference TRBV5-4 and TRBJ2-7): ETGVTQSPTHLIKTRGQQVTLRCSSQSGHNTVSWYQQALGQGPQFIFQYYREEENGRGNFPPRFSGLQFPNYSSELNVNALELDDSALYLCASTTWGSFYEQYFGPGTRLTVT.

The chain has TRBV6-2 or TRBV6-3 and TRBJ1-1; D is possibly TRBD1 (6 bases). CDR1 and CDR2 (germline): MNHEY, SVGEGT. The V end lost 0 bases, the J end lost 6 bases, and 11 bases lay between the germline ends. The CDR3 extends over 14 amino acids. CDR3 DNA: TGTGCCAGCAGTTACTCGGCGAGGGGGGCTGAAGCTTTCTTT. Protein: CASSYSARGAEAFF.

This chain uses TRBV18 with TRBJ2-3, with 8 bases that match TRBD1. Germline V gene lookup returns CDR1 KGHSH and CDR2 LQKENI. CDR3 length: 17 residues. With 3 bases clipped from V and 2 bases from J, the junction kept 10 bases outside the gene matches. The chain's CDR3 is CASSPLILTGVTDTQYF. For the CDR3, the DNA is TGTGCCAGCTCACCCTTGATATTGACAGGGGTCACAGATACGCAGTATTTT.

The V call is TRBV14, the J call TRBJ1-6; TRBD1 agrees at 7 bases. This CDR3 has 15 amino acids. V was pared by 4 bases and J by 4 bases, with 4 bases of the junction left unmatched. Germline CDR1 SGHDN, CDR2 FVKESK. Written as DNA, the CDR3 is TGTGCCAGCAGCCGCACAGGGGTTTATAATTCACCCCTCCACTTT. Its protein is CASSRTGVYNSPLHF.

This chain's CDR3 is CAGSPGHPTGGYTF. Here the CDR3 DNA reads TGTGCCGGTTCCCCGGGCCACCCGACGGGTGGCTACACCTTC. The genes are TRBV28 and TRBJ1-2; D gene uncertain. CDR1 is MDHEN and CDR2 is SYDVKM in the germline V gene. The CDR3 is made up of 14 amino acids. Between the trimmed V and J ends, which lost 11 bases and 7 bases, there was a span of 23 bases.

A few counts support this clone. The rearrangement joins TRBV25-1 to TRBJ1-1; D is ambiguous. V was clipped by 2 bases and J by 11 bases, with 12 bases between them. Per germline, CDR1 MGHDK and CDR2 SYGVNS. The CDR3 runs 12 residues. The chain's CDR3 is CASSELLGKAFF. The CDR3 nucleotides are TGTGCCAGCAGTGAACTCCTGGGGAAGGCTTTCTTT.

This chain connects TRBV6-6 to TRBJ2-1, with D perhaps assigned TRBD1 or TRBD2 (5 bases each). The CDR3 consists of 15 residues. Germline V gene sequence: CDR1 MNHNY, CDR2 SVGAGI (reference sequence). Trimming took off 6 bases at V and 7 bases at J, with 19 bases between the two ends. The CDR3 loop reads CASSNKGSSRNEQFF. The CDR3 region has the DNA TGTGCCAGCAGCAACAAGGGGAGCTCCCGAAATGAGCAGTTCTTC.

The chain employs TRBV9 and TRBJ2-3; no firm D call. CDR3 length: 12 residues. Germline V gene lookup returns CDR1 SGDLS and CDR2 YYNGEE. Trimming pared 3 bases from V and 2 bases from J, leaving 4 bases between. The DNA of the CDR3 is TGTGCCAGCAGCGGCCTCACAGATACGCAGTATTTT. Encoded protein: CASSGLTDTQYF.

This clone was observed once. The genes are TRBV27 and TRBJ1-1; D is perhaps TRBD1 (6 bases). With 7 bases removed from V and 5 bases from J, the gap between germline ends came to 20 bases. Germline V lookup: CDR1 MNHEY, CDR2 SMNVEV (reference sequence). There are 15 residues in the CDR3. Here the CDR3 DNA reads TGTGCCAGCATAGATTACGGGGGCGAAGGAACTGAAGCTTTCTTT. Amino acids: CASIDYGGEGTEAFF.

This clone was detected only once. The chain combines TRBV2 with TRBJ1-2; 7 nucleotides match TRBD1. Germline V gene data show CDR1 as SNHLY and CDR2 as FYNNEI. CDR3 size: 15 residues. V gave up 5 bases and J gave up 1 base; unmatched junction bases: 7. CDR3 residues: CASSPPGTVNYGYTF. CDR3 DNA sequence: TGTGCCAGCAGTCCCCCAGGGACAGTTAACTATGGCTACACCTTC.

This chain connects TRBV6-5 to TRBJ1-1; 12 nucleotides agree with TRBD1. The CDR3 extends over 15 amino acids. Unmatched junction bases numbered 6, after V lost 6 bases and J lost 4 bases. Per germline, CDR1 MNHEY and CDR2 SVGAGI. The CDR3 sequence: CASSWGQGAGTEAFF. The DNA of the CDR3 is TGTGCCAGCAGCTGGGGACAGGGGGCCGGCACTGAAGCTTTCTTT.

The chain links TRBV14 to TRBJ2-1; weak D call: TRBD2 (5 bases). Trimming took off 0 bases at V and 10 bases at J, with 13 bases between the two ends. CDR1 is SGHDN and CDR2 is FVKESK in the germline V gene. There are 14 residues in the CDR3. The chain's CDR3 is CASSQDTGIGEQFF. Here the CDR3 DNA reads TGTGCCAGCAGCCAAGATACCGGGATAGGGGAGCAGTTCTTC.

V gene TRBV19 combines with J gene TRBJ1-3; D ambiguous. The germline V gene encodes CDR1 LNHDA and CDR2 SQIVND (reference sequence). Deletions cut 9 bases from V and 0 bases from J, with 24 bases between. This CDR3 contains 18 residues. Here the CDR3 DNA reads TGTGCCAGCCCATTAGGGAAAGGAGAAGAGGGCTCTGGAAACACCATATATTTT. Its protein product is CASPLGKGEEGSGNTIYF.

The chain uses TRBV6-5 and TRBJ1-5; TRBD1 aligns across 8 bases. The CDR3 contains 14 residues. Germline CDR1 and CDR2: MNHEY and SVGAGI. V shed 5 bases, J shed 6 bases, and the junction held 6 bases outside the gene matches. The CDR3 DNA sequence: TGTGCCAGCAGTAGGACAGGGCGAGGTCAGCCCCAGCATTTT. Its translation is CASSRTGRGQPQHF.